This T cell receptor (beta chain) was profiled in a study of shared clonotypes between healthy human individuals. Notes on the study in general: Depth of sequencing was expected to influence donor clonotype sharing.

Remarks on this clone: Antigen unknown. Other DNA sequences within the sample encode an identical CDR3.

Genomic DNA of each subset was evenly split across several immunoSEQ plates. The assay was immunoSEQ multiplex PCR, and TCRdb's table has in-frame clones only and misses some. The sample has about 2,500,000 clones, about 92% seen once; the top ten hold roughly 0.15%. The CDR3 has 13 amino acids. The V gene's germline CDR1 is MNHEY and CDR2 SMNVEV (reference sequence). Trimming cost V 2 bases and J 2 bases, with 7 bases left between them. This TCR came from a man between 18 and 29 years old in good health. Sequences were obtained from naive CD4+ T cells sorted from blood. Subset described: CD45RA+ positively selected. The chain combines TRBV27 with TRBJ2-7, with a tentative D call TRBD1 (5 bases). This CDR3 is CASSLGRAYEQYF. DNA for the CDR3: TGTGCCAGCAGTTTAGGCAGGGCCTACGAGCAGTACTTC.